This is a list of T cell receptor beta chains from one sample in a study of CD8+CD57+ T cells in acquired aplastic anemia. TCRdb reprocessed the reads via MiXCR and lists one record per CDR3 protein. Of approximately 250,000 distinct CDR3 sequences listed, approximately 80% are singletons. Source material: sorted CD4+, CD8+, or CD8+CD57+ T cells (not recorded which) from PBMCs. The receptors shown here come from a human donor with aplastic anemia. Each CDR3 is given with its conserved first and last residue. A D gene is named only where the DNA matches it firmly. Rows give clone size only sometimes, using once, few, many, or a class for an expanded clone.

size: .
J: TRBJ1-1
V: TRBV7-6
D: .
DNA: TGTGCCAGCAGCGCCGTGGTAGCGGGGAACACGGAAGAGTTCTTT
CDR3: CASSAVVAGNTEEFF

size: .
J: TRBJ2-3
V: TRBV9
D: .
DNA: TGTGCCAGCAGCGTAGACATGGGTCCGGACCACTATGATTTT
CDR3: CASSVDMGPDHYDF

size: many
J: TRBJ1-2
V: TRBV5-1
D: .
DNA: TGCGCCAGCAGCCCACGTGGGGCAGACAACTATGGCTACACCTTC
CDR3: CASSPRGADNYGYTF

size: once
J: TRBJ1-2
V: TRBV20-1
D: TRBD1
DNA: TGCAGTGCTAGGGGGACAGGGGACGGAGGCTACACCTTC
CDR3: CSARGTGDGGYTF

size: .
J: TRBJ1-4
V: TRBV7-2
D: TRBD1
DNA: TGCGCCAGCAGCGTGGAAGGGACAGGGGAAAAACTGTTTTTT
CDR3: CASSVEGTGEKLFF

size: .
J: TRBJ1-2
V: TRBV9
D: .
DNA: TGCGCCAGCAGCCTGTGTACGGACGGTAATAATGGCTACACCTTC
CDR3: CASSLCTDGNNGYTF

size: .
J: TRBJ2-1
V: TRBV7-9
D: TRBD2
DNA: TGTGCCAGCAGCCATCAAACGGGCGGGGGGGGCGACGAGCAGTTCTTC
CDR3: CASSHQTGGGGDEQFF

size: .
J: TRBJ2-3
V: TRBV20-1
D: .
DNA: TGCAGTGCTTTCTCATTGTCGAGCGCAGATACGCAGTATTTT
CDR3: CSAFSLSSADTQYF

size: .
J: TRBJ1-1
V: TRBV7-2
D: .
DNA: TGTGCCAGCAGCTTGACACGGGGAGCCGACTATGGATCTTTCTTT
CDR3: CASSLTRGADYGSFF

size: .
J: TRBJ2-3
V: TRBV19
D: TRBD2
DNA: TGTGCCAGCAGTTCGACTAGCGGGGTGTGCACTGATGCGCAGTATTTT
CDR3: CASSSTSGVCTDAQYF

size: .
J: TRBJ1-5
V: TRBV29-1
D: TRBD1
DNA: TGCAGCGTTTCCGGGACAGGGCTCGAACAGCCCCAGCATTTT
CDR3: CSVSGTGLEQPQHF

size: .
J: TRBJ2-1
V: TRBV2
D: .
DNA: TGTGCCAGCGGACACGGACTCACAGGAACGCAGTCCTTC
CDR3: CASGHGLTGTQSF

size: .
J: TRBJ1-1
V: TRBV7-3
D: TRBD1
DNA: TGTGCCAGCAGCATCGGACAGGCGACTCCTTTT
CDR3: CASSIGQATPF

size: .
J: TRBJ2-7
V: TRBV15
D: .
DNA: TGTGCCACCAGCAGAGCTGCCGGCCTCGGGGACACGCAGTACTTC
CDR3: CATSRAAGLGDTQYF

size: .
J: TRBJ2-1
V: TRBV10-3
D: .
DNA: TGTGCCATCAGTGAGTCGCGGGACAGTACCAATGAGCAGTTCTTC
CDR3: CAISESRDSTNEQFF

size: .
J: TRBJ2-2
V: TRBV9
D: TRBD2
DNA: TGTGCCAGCAGCGCTCGACCACAGCGGGGGGGCCGCGGGGAGCTGTTTTTT
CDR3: CASSARPQRGGRGELFF

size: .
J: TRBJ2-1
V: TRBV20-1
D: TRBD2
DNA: TGCAGTGCCGAGAGGGGGACTAGCGGCAACAATGAGCAGTTCTTC
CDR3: CSAERGTSGNNEQFF

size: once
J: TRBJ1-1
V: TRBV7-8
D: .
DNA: TGTGCCAGCAGCTCCGTGGTTACGGGTGGACAGTTCTTTTTCTTT
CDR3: CASSSVVTGGQFFFF

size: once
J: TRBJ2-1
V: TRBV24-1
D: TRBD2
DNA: TGTGCCACCGGGACTAGCGGGAGCAGGAATGGCCAGTTCTTC
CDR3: CATGTSGSRNGQFF

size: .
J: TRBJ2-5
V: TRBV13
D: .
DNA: TGTGCCGGACGCTGGGCTAGGGAGACCCAGTACTTC
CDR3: CAGRWARETQYF

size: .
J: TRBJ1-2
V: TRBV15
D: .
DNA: TGTGCCACCAGCAGAGGAGACAGGCAGGATGGCTACACCTTC
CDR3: CATSRGDRQDGYTF

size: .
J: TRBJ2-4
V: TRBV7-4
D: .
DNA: TGTGCCAGCGGAGGGGCTGGGGACGTTCAGTACTTC
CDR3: CASGGAGDVQYF

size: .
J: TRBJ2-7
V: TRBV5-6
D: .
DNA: TGCGCCAGCAGCCTCGCGGCAGCTAGCTCCTACGAGCAGTACTTC
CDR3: CASSLAAASSYEQYF